This T cell receptor beta chain originates from a study of cytomegalovirus exposure and HLA in healthy donors. Study-level results: HLA restriction was apparent for most CMV-associated TCR beta chains in a later analysis.

The CDR3 has 15 amino acids. Germline CDR1 and CDR2: MNHNS and SASEGT. A multiplex PCR was run with 60 Vbeta primers and 13 Jbeta primers. Generated by immunoSEQ multiplex PCR, the TCRdb table keeps only in-frame clones and is missing some. The data contain roughly 150,000 clones, about 77% of them singletons. This clone was seen only once. Its antigen is not identified. At one boundary the junction diverges from the germline segment, which might be a read error. Other DNA variants within this sample encode the same CDR3. The rearrangement joins TRBV6-1 to TRBJ2-2, with 13 positions matching TRBD2. The sequence derives from a male donor in good health and CMV-seronegative. Sequencing was carried out using PBMCs. CDR3 residues: CAGGLAGMNTGELFF. In nucleotides, the CDR3 is TGTGCCGGGGGACTAGCGGGAATGAACACCGGGGAGCTGTTCTTT.